The entry below gives a single TCR beta chain sequence along with its context. Its antigen remains unknown. The data derive from a study of cytomegalovirus exposure and HLA in healthy donors. General observations from the study: A previous analysis found most TCR beta V segments productive roughly 87% or roughly 30% of the time. Reportedly, diagnosis of cytomegalovirus status by the classifier showed high specificity and sensitivity.

The PCR used 60 Vbeta and 13 Jbeta primers. Some clones are missing from TCRdb's copy, which holds only in-frame ones; the method was immunoSEQ multiplex PCR. Among approximately 170,000 clones, 65% to 90% were seen once, and the ten largest hold less than 2.5%. The CDR3 length is 18 residues. V lost 0 bases to trimming and J lost 1 base, with 19 bases between them. Looked up from germline, CDR1 is SGDLS and CDR2 is YYNGEE. The genes are TRBV9 and TRBJ1-1; tentative D call: TRBD1 (6 bases). The sequenced sample consisted of PBMCs. The origin of this receptor is a male donor in good health and CMV-seronegative. CDR3 sequence reads: CASSVEARPRGANTEAFF. Written as DNA, the CDR3 is TGTGCCAGCAGCGTAGAGGCCCGCCCACGGGGGGCGAACACTGAAGCTTTCTTT.